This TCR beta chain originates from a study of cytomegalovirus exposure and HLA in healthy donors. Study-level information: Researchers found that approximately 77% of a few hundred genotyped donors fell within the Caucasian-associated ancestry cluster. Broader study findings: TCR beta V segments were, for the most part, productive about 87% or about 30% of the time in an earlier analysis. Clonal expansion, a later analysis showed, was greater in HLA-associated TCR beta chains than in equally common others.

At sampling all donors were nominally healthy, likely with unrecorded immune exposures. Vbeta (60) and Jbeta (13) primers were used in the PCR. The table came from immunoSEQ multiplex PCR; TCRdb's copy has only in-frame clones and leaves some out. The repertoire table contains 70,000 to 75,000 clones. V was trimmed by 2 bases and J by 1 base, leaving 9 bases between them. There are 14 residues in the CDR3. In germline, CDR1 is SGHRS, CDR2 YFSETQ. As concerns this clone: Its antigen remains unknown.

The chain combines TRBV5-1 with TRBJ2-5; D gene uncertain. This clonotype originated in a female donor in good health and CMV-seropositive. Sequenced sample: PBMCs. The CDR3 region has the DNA TGCGCCAGCAGCTTACAAGCGCCCCAAGAGACCCAGTACTTC. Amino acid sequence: CASSLQAPQETQYF.